These 15 T cell receptor beta chains came from one sample sequenced in a study of CD8 T cells in Susac syndrome. After extraction with the RNeasy kit, about 0.45 to 1 ug of the RNA was reverse transcribed using random hexamers. TCRdb re-called the immunoSEQ multiplex PCR reads through MiXCR, storing one row per CDR3 protein. The table lists about 140,000 distinct CDR3 sequences, roughly 94% of them singletons. The specimen sequenced was CD8+ T cells from PBMCs. The source is a human donor with Susac syndrome.

The chain uses TRBV5-1 and TRBJ1-1, with D unresolved. The CDR3 is 13 residues long. Germline CDR1 reads SGHRS; CDR2 reads YFSETQ. The V end was cut by 5 bases, the J end by 4 bases, with 12 bases between. The CDR3 nucleotides read TGCGCCAGCAGTCCCAAGGAGGGCACTGAAGCTTTCTTT. Protein sequence: CASSPKEGTEAFF.

The CDR3 region is CASSGNPLAGFRETQYF. CDR3 sequence (DNA): TGTGCCAGCAGCGGAAATCCACTAGCGGGATTTCGTGAGACCCAGTACTTC. The rearrangement links TRBV9 to TRBJ2-5; 10 bases align to TRBD2. CDR1 is SGDLS and CDR2 is YYNGEE in the germline V gene. J was trimmed by 5 bases and V by 3 bases; bases with no gene match: 13. The CDR3 runs 17 residues. The whole variable domain, filled in from reference TRBV9 and TRBJ2-5, reads DSGVTQTPKHLITATGQRVTLRCSPRSGDLSVYWYQQSLDQGLQFLIQYYNGEERAKGNILERFSAQQFPDLHSELNLSSLELGDSALYFCASSGNPLAGFRETQYFGPGTRLLVL.

This chain connects TRBV6-1 to TRBJ2-7; 8 bases align to TRBD2. The ends lost 5 bases at V and 0 bases at J; junction bases unmatched: 9. Germline values: CDR1 MNHNS, CDR2 SASEGT. The CDR3 loop spans 16 amino acids. The CDR3 DNA reads TGTGCCAGCAGTCCCCGGACTAGCCCAACCTCCTACGAGCAGTACTTC. Protein sequence: CASSPRTSPTSYEQYF.

This chain connects TRBV29-1 to TRBJ1-3; D call uncertain. CDR1 and CDR2 from the germline V gene are SQVTM and ANQGSEA. There are 13 residues in the CDR3. Trimming stripped 4 bases from V and 3 bases from J, with 10 bases between. CDR3 region: CSVVTDIGNTIYF. The DNA for the CDR3 is TGCAGCGTTGTAACAGATATTGGAAACACCATATATTTT. Complete variable domain (other parts from reference TRBV29-1 and TRBJ1-3): SAVISQKPSRDICQRGTSLTIQCQVDSQVTMMFWYRQQPGQSLTLIATANQGSEATYESGFVIDKFPISRPNLTFSTLTVSNMSPEDSSIYLCSVVTDIGNTIYFGEGSWLTVV.

The chain employs TRBV4-1 and TRBJ1-5; possibly TRBD1 for D (6 bases). This CDR3 is built from 15 residues. The germline gives CDR1 MGHRA, CDR2 YSYEKL. V lost 3 bases to trimming and J lost 1 base, with 10 bases between them. CDR3 bases: TGCGCCAGCAGCCAGCACAGGGCGAGCAATCAGCCCCAGCATTTT. Amino acid sequence: CASSQHRASNQPQHF.

The chain couples TRBV6-6 to TRBJ1-5; D is unresolved. Trimming removed 8 bases from V and 2 bases from J, with 10 bases in between. CDR1 is MNHNY, CDR2 SVGAGI, per germline (reference sequence). CDR3 length equals 13 residues. The chain's CDR3 is CASLYLGNQPQHF. CDR3 bases: TGTGCCAGCTTGTACCTGGGCAATCAGCCCCAGCATTTT.

V usage is TRBV27 and J usage is TRBJ2-1; TRBD1 agrees at 7 bases. V gave up 4 bases and J gave up 4 bases; unmatched junction bases: 7. Germline CDR1 reads MNHEY; CDR2 reads SMNVEV (reference sequence). This CDR3 spans 15 amino acids. The CDR3 DNA reads TGTGCCAGCAGTTCACCCCCGGGACAGTACAATGAGCAGTTCTTC. It encodes CASSSPPGQYNEQFF.

V and J are TRBV4-1 and TRBJ2-2; 9 nucleotides line up with TRBD1. The CDR3 is 15 residues long. CDR1 is MGHRA, CDR2 YSYEKL, per germline. After removal of 1 base from V and 5 bases from J, the junction contained 2 bases not matched to a gene. CDR3 coding DNA: TGCGCCAGCAGCCAAGCACAGGGGGCGACCGGGGAGCTGTTTTTT. Protein product: CASSQAQGATGELFF.

The V gene is TRBV7-2, the J gene TRBJ2-3, with TRBD2 identical over 10 bases. Germline CDR1 and CDR2: SGHTA and FQGNSA. The CDR3 is 15 residues long. The trim removed 3 bases at V and 5 bases at J, leaving 5 bases unmatched. CDR3 sequence reads: CASSFFSSGRDTQYF. In nucleotides, the CDR3 is TGTGCCAGCAGCTTCTTCTCTAGCGGGAGAGATACGCAGTATTTT. The full variable domain, with the rest looked up from reference TRBV7-2 and TRBJ2-3, is GAGVSQSPSNKVTEKGKDVELRCDPISGHTALYWYRQSLGQGLEFLIYFQGNSAPDKSGLPSDRFSAERTGGSVSTLTIQRTQQEDSAVYLCASSFFSSGRDTQYFGPGTRLTVL.

The chain links TRBV7-8 to TRBJ1-1; the D is unclear. The ends were cut back, 1 base at V and 9 bases at J, with 6 bases in the middle. Germline V gives CDR1 SGHVS, CDR2 FQNEAQ. This CDR3 is 11 amino acids long. The DNA of the CDR3 is TGTGCCAGCAGCTTAGGGCCCAAAGCTTTCTTT. It yields the protein CASSLGPKAFF.

V usage is TRBV3-1 and J usage is TRBJ2-1, with TRBD2 matching over 9 bases. This CDR3 is built from 16 residues. Germline CDR1 and CDR2: LGHDT and YNNKEL (reference sequence). V was pared by 1 base and J by 2 bases, with 3 bases of the junction left unmatched. The CDR3 protein is CASSQAGGRAYNEQFF. The CDR3 DNA follows: TGTGCCAGCAGCCAAGCGGGCGGGAGGGCCTACAATGAGCAGTTCTTC.

The V gene is TRBV3-1, the J gene TRBJ2-3, with D perhaps TRBD2 (5 bases). The CDR3 runs 15 residues. Germline V CDR1 and CDR2: LGHDT, YNNKEL (reference sequence). V dropped 0 bases and J dropped 0 bases, with 7 bases sitting between them. CDR3 in amino acids: CASSQEGGSTDTQYF. CDR3 DNA sequence: TGTGCCAGCAGCCAAGAAGGAGGTAGCACAGATACGCAGTATTTT.

CDR3 sequence: CASSLVFRGLHEQYF. The CDR3 nucleotides are TGCGCCAGCAGCTTGGTATTCAGGGGGTTGCACGAGCAGTACTTC. This rearrangement joins TRBV5-1 to TRBJ2-7; 7 bases map to TRBD1. CDR1 is SGHRS, CDR2 YFSETQ, per germline. Trimming cost V 0 bases and J 5 bases; bases outside gene matches: 8. The length of the CDR3 is 15 residues.

J is TRBJ2-1 and V is TRBV9; the D call may be TRBD1 or TRBD2 (5 bases each). The germline CDR1 and CDR2 sequences are SGDLS and YYNGEE. The CDR3 runs to 17 residues. The V and J ends lost 4 bases and 2 bases respectively, with 19 bases between them. CDR3 nucleotide sequence: TGTGCCAGCAGCTCTACCCCGGGACCGGGCCCCTACAATGAGCAGTTCTTC. This translates into CASSSTPGPGPYNEQFF.

This clonotype showed up just once. This chain links TRBV28 with TRBJ1-1; D call uncertain. Looked up from germline, CDR1 is MDHEN and CDR2 is SYDVKM. Deletions cut 6 bases from V and 3 bases from J, with 11 bases between. The CDR3 totals 13 residues. The CDR3 here is CASSLGIDTEAFF. CDR3 bases: TGTGCCAGCAGCCTCGGTATCGACACTGAAGCTTTCTTT. Full variable domain (remainder filled in from reference TRBV28 and TRBJ1-1): DVKVTQSSRYLVKRTGEKVFLECVQDMDHENMFWYRQDPGLGLRLIYFSYDVKMKEKGDIPEGYSVSREKKERFSLILESASTNQTSMYLCASSLGIDTEAFFGQGTRLTVV.